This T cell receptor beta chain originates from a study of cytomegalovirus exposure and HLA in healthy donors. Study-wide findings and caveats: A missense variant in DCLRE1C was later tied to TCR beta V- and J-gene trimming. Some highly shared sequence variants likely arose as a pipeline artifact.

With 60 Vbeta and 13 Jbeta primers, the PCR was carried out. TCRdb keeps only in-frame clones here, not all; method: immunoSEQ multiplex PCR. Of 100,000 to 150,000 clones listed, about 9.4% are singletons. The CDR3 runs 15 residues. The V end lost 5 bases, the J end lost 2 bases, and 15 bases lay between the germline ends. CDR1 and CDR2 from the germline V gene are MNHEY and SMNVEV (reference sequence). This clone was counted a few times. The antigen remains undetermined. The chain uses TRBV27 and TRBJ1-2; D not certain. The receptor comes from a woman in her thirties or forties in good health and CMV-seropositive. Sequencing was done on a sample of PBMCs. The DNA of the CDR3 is TGTGCCAGCAGTCCAACAGCACTCCTGAACTATGGCTACACCTTC. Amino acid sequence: CASSPTALLNYGYTF.